The clone carrying this T cell receptor (beta chain) was found many times. Unsorted libraries were prepared from 2 million PBMCs held at -80 C. A single record per CDR3 protein comes from TCRdb applying MiXCR to the 5' RACE reads. The data show 55,000 to 70,000 distinct CDR3 sequences, with about 5.2% seen just once and roughly 5% held by the top ten. This sample is part of a study of neurological immune-mediated disorders. The sample comprised PBMCs. The TCR comes from a human donor with multiple sclerosis. The donor label of this sample is uncertain.

The CDR3 reads CASSLTGSSGANVLTF. The CDR3 DNA is TGCGCCAGCAGCTTGACAGGCAGCTCTGGGGCCAACGTCCTGACTTTC. The chain carries TRBV5-1 and TRBJ2-6, with D possibly matching TRBD1 (5 bases). Germline values: CDR1 SGHRS, CDR2 YFSETQ. The CDR3 consists of 16 residues. The V and J ends lost 1 base and 0 bases respectively, with 8 bases between them.